This TCR beta chain originates from a study of breast tumors, draining lymph nodes, adjacent tissues. J was trimmed by 2 bases and V by 7 bases; bases with no gene match: 6. CDR1 and CDR2 (germline): SQVTM, ANQGSEA. CDR3 length: 13 amino acids. Study findings and constraints: Data only fit, rather than demonstrated, lymph node origin of most tumor T cells. Tumor repertoires ranked between lymph nodes and nontumor tissue in diversity, with V and J gene preferences. Compared with basal-like, luminal-like tumors shared significantly more repertoire with nontumor tissue. The data were judged consistent with most tumor T cells coming from lymph node and expanding in tumor.

Breast cancer patients provided tissue from their axillary draining lymph nodes. TCRdb re-called the multiplex PCR reads through MiXCR, storing one row per CDR3 protein. This table has 290,000 or so distinct CDR3 sequences, around 30% appearing once. This clonotype was observed at least ten times. Its antigen is unidentified. Sequencing used axillary lymph node tissue. The rearrangement uses TRBV29-1 and TRBJ2-7, with 9 bases matching TRBD1. This clonotype originated in a female donor with breast cancer. Some clones in this sample may be carry-over from other donors' samples. CDR3 sequence reads: CSAHRQGAYEQYF. The CDR3 DNA sequence: TGCAGCGCCCACAGACAGGGGGCCTACGAGCAGTACTTC.